These T cell receptor beta chains were read from a single sample in a study of blood T cell repertoires in COVID-19. TCRdb's copy holds only in-frame clones and misses some; the assay was immunoSEQ multiplex PCR. The sample lists fewer than 150,000 clones; under 85% were seen once. Material for sequencing was PBMCs or T cells enriched from blood (not recorded which). These receptors were collected from a woman between 18 and 29 years old who had been exposed to COVID-19. The CDR3 runs from the conserved cysteine through the conserved F or W. A D gene is named only where the DNA matches it firmly. Clone size appears in some rows only: once, few, many, or a class for an expanded clone.

V	size	D	J	CDR3	DNA
TRBV3-1/TRBV3-2	.	TRBD2	TRBJ2-5	CASSQWRSSGRTQETQYF	TGTGCCAGCAGCCAATGGAGGAGTAGCGGGAGGACTCAAGAGACCCAGTACTTC
TRBV3-1/TRBV3-2	.	TRBD2	TRBJ2-5	CASSQVPAGGRETQYF	TGTGCCAGCAGCCAAGTACCAGCGGGAGGGCGAGAGACCCAGTACTTC
TRBV19	.	.	TRBJ1-5	CASSIAGGGNQPQHF	TGTGCCAGTAGTATAGCGGGGGGTGGCAATCAGCCCCAGCATTTT
TRBV19	once	TRBD2	TRBJ2-5	CASSSPLAGMGETQYF	TGTGCCAGTAGTTCTCCGCTAGCGGGAATGGGAGAGACCCAGTACTTC
TRBV18	.	.	TRBJ1-3	CASSPPAGPGNTIYF	TGTGCCAGCTCACCCCCGGCGGGCCCTGGAAACACCATATATTTT
TRBV30	.	.	TRBJ1-3	CAWRVFELGSRNTIYF	TGTGCCTGGAGGGTTTTCGAATTGGGGAGCAGAAACACCATATATTTT
TRBV5-1	.	TRBD2	TRBJ2-1	CASSRLAGEVYNEQFF	TGCGCCAGCAGCCGCCTAGCGGGAGAGGTGTACAATGAGCAGTTCTTC
TRBV3-1/TRBV3-2	.	TRBD2	TRBJ2-7	CASKATSGSGGGSYEQYF	TGTGCCAGCAAGGCGACTAGCGGGAGTGGAGGCGGTAGCTACGAGCAGTACTTC
TRBV24-1	.	TRBD1	TRBJ2-3	CATSDPPGQGETDTQYF	TGTGCCACCAGTGATCCCCCCGGCCAGGGGGAAACAGATACGCAGTATTTT
TRBV4-1	.	TRBD2	TRBJ2-1	CASTLAGGPRTGNEQFF	TGCGCCAGCACATTAGCGGGAGGGCCACGGACGGGTAATGAGCAGTTCTTC
TRBV6-5	.	.	TRBJ1-1	CASRPQGGTEAFF	TGTGCCAGCAGACCCCAGGGTGGCACTGAAGCTTTCTTT
TRBV5-1	.	TRBD1	TRBJ1-1	CASSLGTGREGEAFF	TGCGCCAGCAGCTTGGGGACAGGGCGCGAGGGTGAAGCTTTCTTT
TRBV7-8	.	TRBD1	TRBJ2-7	CASSSPPGQFSYEQYF	TGTGCCAGCAGCTCCCCCCCGGGACAGTTCTCCTACGAGCAGTACTTC
TRBV30	few	.	TRBJ2-2	CAWSVSRDGMGELFF	TGTGCCTGGAGTGTATCCAGGGATGGAATGGGGGAGCTGTTTTTT
TRBV5-1	.	.	TRBJ1-1	CASSLVQGLAEAFF	TGCGCCAGCAGCTTGGTACAGGGCTTAGCTGAAGCTTTCTTT
TRBV24-1	.	.	TRBJ2-7	CATSAQGGAYEQYF	TGTGCCACCAGCGCGCAGGGGGGAGCCTACGAGCAGTACTTC
TRBV7-9	.	TRBD2	TRBJ2-7	CASSPPGGRGEQYF	TGTGCCAGCAGTCCACCGGGAGGTAGGGGCGAGCAGTACTTC
TRBV5-1	.	.	TRBJ2-7	CASSLGVSAGRQYF	TGCGCCAGCAGCTTGGGAGTGTCTGCTGGGCGGCAGTACTTC
TRBV30	.	.	TRBJ1-1	CAWEFVMEDEAFF	TGTGCCTGGGAATTCGTTATGGAGGACGAAGCTTTCTTT
TRBV2	few	.	TRBJ2-7	CASSRTAGEQYF	TGTGCCAGCAGTCGGACGGCGGGAGAGCAGTACTTC
TRBV24-1	.	.	TRBJ1-2	CATSDSAAGSIYGYTF	TGTGCCACCAGTGACTCCGCGGCGGGGTCGATCTATGGCTACACCTTC
TRBV19	.	.	TRBJ1-1	CASSIDPRTNTEAFF	TGTGCCAGTAGTATAGACCCGCGGACTAACACTGAAGCTTTCTTT
TRBV2	.	.	TRBJ1-6	CASTAGSPLHF	TGTGCCAGCACGGCGGGGTCACCCCTCCACTTT
TRBV6-5	.	TRBD1	TRBJ2-7	CASAGTGAGEQYF	TGTGCCAGCGCCGGGACAGGGGCGGGCGAGCAGTACTTC
TRBV10-3	.	TRBD2	TRBJ2-7	CAIKGRGTSGATYEQYF	TGTGCCATCAAGGGACGGGGCACTAGCGGGGCAACCTACGAGCAGTACTTC
TRBV7-8	.	.	TRBJ2-2	CASSLNRLGNTGELFF	TGTGCCAGCAGCCTCAACAGGTTGGGGAACACCGGGGAGCTGTTTTTT
TRBV9	.	.	TRBJ2-2	CASTTHLSGSNTGELFF	TGTGCCAGCACCACCCACCTAAGCGGGTCAAACACCGGGGAGCTGTTTTTT
TRBV7-9	.	.	TRBJ1-6	CASSLGSGHNSPLHF	TGTGCCAGCAGCTTAGGTTCAGGGCACAATTCACCCCTCCACTTT
TRBV3-1/TRBV3-2	few	TRBD2	TRBJ2-1	CASSQPGLADRRKQFF	TGTGCCAGCAGCCAACCCGGACTAGCGGACCGCAGGAAGCAGTTCTTC
TRBV23-1	.	.	TRBJ2-6	CASSQSARGRVSGANVLTF	TGCGCCAGCAGTCAATCGGCAAGGGGAAGGGTCTCTGGGGCCAACGTCCTGACTTTC
TRBV15	.	TRBD1	TRBJ1-1	CATSRVTGGKTEAFF	TGTGCCACCAGCAGAGTAACAGGGGGCAAAACTGAAGCTTTCTTT
TRBV5-1	.	.	TRBJ2-1	CASSSGVWTFF	TGCGCCAGCAGCTCGGGGGTCTGGACGTTCTTC
TRBV28	.	.	TRBJ2-2	CASSRGAGDTGELFF	TGTGCCAGCAGCCGTGGCGCAGGGGACACCGGGGAGCTGTTTTTT
TRBV19	once	.	TRBJ2-1	CATRGLAHDNEQFF	TGTGCCACCAGAGGGCTAGCGCACGACAATGAGCAGTTCTTC
TRBV29-1	once	TRBD1	TRBJ1-1	CSVTDNRGNTEAFF	TGCAGCGTTACTGATAACAGGGGGAACACTGAAGCTTTCTTT
TRBV5-4	few	.	TRBJ2-2	CASSLDAGTGELFF	TGTGCCAGCAGCTTGGATGCGGGCACCGGGGAGCTGTTTTTT
TRBV19	.	.	TRBJ2-7	CASRGWAPYEQYF	TGTGCCAGTAGAGGATGGGCCCCCTACGAGCAGTACTTC
TRBV5-1	.	TRBD2	TRBJ2-3	CASSPGISGGSASTDTQYF	TGCGCCAGCAGCCCCGGAATCTCTGGCGGGAGTGCTAGCACAGATACGCAGTATTTT
TRBV5-1	.	.	TRBJ2-7	CASSLSGSGYEQYF	TGCGCCAGCAGCTTATCGGGTAGCGGATACGAGCAGTACTTC
TRBV30	.	.	TRBJ1-2	CAWRVTASYGYTF	TGTGCCTGGAGGGTGACAGCGAGCTATGGCTACACCTTC
TRBV5-6	.	.	TRBJ1-2	CASSLGSLAFGYTF	TGTGCCAGCAGCTTGGGCAGCCTAGCCTTCGGCTACACCTTC
TRBV7-2	.	TRBD2	TRBJ2-2	CASSTTSGRTGELFF	TGTGCCAGCAGCACGACTAGCGGGAGAACCGGGGAGCTGTTTTTT
TRBV2	.	.	TRBJ1-1	CASSEERYTEAFF	TGTGCCAGCAGTGAAGAACGGTACACTGAAGCTTTCTTT